This is a list of T cell receptor beta chains from one sample in a study of blood T cell repertoires in COVID-19. The assay was immunoSEQ multiplex PCR, and TCRdb's table has in-frame clones only and misses some. Altogether tens of thousands of clones are present, around nine tenths being singletons, with the ten largest covering under 8%. Sequencing was carried out using peripheral blood. These receptors were taken from a human donor in a cohort sampled during active COVID-19. Each CDR3 is given without its conserved first and last residue.

J: TRBJ2-7
V: TRBV30
CDR3: AWSSTFTTGVPYEQY

J: TRBJ2-5
V: TRBV7-2
CDR3: ASSLVGTSGGETQY

J: TRBJ2-7
V: TRBV4-2
CDR3: ASSQVGLAGLSSYEQY

J: TRBJ2-1
V: TRBV14
CDR3: ASSSEERESYNEQF

J: TRBJ2-1
V: TRBV24-1
CDR3: ATSDSIGISYNEQF

J: TRBJ2-6
V: TRBV15
CDR3: ATSRGGNSGANVLT

J: TRBJ2-7
V: TRBV3-1/TRBV3-2
CDR3: ASSQGATSSSEQY

J: TRBJ1-2
V: TRBV4-1
CDR3: ASSLGLENNYGYT

J: TRBJ1-1
V: TRBV20-1
CDR3: SASGQKNTEAF

J: TRBJ2-5
V: TRBV5-6
CDR3: ASSLGTGQETQY

J: TRBJ2-2
V: TRBV7-9
CDR3: ASSLGSGNTGELF

J: TRBJ1-1
V: TRBV7-9
CDR3: ASSKTSGEAF

J: TRBJ1-1
V: TRBV27
CDR3: ASTGTGNTEAF

J: TRBJ1-5
V: TRBV19
CDR3: ASSIIQDQPQH

J: TRBJ2-1
V: TRBV29-1
CDR3: SGDGQGGANEQF

J: TRBJ2-1
V: TRBV18
CDR3: ASSPRQGNEQF

J: TRBJ1-2
V: TRBV2
CDR3: ATGEGTYGYT